This T cell receptor beta chain was identified during a study of OX40 agonist ivuxolimab in advanced cancers. Background on the study: Prior therapy, whether anti-PD-1, anti-PD-L1 or anti-CTLA-4, was allowed, and more than 35% had some. Three patients, one with hepatocellular carcinoma and two with cutaneous melanoma, responded partially.

Of note for this clone: The antigen remains unidentified.

Findings of the study overall: In general, CD8+ T cells held more expanded clones than CD4+ did, on average.

Trimming left V 10 bases short and J 0 bases short, with 10 bases between. This CDR3 spans 13 amino acids. Germline V gives CDR1 MNHNS, CDR2 SASEGT. Repertoires were generated with immunoSEQ multiplex PCR, while TCRdb's copy carries only in-frame clones and drops some. Found here are fewer than 25,000 clones, 88% of them singletons; the top ten hold 30% to 35%. Here the sequenced sample was CD4+ or CD8+ T cells sorted from blood, taken in a trial of the OX40 agonist ivuxolimab. The chain has TRBV6-1 and TRBJ1-3; unclear D gene. This receptor was taken from an adult with an advanced solid tumor such as melanoma, head and neck, liver or kidney cancer. The CDR3 DNA is TGTGCCACCCGACTGCTCTCTGGAAACACCATATATTTT. Its protein product is CATRLLSGNTIYF.